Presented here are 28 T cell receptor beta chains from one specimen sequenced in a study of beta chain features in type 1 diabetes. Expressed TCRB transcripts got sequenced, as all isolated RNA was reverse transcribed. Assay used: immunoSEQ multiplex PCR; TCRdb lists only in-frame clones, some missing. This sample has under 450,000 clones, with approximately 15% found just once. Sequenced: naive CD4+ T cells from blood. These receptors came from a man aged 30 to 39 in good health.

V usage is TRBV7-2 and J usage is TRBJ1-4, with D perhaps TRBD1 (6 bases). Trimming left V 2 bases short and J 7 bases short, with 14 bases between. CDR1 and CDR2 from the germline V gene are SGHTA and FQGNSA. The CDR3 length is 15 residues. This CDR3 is CASSLQSGAIEKLFF. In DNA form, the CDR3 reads TGTGCCAGCAGCTTACAGTCAGGGGCGATTGAAAAACTGTTTTTT.

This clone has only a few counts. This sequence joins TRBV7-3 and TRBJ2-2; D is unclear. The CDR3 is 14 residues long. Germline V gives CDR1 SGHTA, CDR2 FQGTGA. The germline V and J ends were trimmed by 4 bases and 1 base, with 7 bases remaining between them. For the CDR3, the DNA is TGTGCCAGCAGCTCGCCAAAGAACACCGGGGAGCTGTTTTTT. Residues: CASSSPKNTGELFF.

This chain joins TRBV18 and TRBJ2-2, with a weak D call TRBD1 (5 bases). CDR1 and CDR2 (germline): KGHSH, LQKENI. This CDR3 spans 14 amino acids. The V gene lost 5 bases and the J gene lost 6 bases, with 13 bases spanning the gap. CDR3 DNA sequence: TGTGCCAGCTCAAGGATTAGGGGCGCCGGGGAGCTGTTTTTT. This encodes CASSRIRGAGELFF.

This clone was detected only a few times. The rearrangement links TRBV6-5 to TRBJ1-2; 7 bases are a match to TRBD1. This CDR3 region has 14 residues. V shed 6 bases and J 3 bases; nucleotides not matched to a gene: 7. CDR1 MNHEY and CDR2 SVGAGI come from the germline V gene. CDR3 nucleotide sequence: TGTGCCAGCAGCCGGCGACAGGGTGACTATGGCTACACCTTC. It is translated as CASSRRQGDYGYTF.

The DNA for the CDR3 is TGTGCCAGCTCACCACGGGCTTTGGACACTGAAGCTTTCTTT. It is translated as CASSPRALDTEAFF. The rearrangement joins TRBV18 to TRBJ1-1; D unresolved. There are 14 residues in the CDR3. Between the trimmed V and J ends, which lost 1 base and 3 bases, there was a span of 9 bases. Germline V lookup: CDR1 KGHSH, CDR2 LQKENI.

The CDR3 DNA reads TGCGCCAGCAGCTTGGGGTCAACGGGGGCCTACGAGCAGTACTTC. Protein sequence: CASSLGSTGAYEQYF. The V gene is TRBV5-1, the J gene TRBJ2-7, with D tentatively TRBD2 (6 bases). V gave up 0 bases and J gave up 2 bases, with 12 bases separating them. The V gene's germline CDR1 is SGHRS and CDR2 YFSETQ. The CDR3 covers 15 residues.

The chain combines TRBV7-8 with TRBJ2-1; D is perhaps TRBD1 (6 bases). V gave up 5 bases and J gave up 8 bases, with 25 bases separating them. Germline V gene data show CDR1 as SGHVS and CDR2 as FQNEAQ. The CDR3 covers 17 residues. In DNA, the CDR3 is TGTGCCAGCAGCGGGCAGGGGCCGCCCTCTTTTATCTATGAGCAGTTCTTC. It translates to CASSGQGPPSFIYEQFF.

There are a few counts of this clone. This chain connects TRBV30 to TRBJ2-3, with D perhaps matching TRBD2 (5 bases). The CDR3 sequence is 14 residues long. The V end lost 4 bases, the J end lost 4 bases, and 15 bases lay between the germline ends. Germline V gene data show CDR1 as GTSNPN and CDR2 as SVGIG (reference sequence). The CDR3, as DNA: TGTGCCTGGAAGCCGGGGTTAGGCGCAGATACGCAGTATTTT. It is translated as CAWKPGLGADTQYF.

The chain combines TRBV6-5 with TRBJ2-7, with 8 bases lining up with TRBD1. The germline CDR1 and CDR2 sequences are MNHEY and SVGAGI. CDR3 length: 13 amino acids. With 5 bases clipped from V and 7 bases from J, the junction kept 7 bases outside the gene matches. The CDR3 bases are TGTGCCAGCAGTAGGACAGGGACGGGGGAGCAGTACTTC. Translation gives CASSRTGTGEQYF.

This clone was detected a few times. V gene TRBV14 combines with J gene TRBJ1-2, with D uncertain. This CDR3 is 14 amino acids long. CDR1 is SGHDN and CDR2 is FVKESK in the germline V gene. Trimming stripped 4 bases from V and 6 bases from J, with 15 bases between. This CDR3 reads CASSPTLGFNGYTF. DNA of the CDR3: TGTGCCAGCAGCCCGACGCTGGGTTTTAATGGCTACACCTTC.

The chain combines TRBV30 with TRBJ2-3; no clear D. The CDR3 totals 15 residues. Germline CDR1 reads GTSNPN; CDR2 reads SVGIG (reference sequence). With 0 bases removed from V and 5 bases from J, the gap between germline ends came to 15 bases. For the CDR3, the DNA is TGTGCCTGGAGTGTACACTGGGTAGTTCGAGATACGCAGTATTTT. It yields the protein CAWSVHWVVRDTQYF.

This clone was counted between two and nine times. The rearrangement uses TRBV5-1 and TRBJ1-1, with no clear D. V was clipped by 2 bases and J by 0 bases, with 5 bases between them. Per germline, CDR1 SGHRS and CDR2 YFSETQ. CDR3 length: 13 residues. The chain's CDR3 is CASSFYMNTEAFF. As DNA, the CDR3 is TGCGCCAGCAGCTTCTACATGAACACTGAAGCTTTCTTT.

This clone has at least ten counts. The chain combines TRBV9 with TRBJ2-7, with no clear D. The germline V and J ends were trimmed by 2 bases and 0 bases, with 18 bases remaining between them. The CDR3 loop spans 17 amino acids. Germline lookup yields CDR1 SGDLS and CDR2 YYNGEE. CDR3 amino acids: CASSVDPVGLSSYEQYF. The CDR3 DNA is TGTGCCAGCAGCGTCGATCCAGTGGGCTTAAGCTCCTACGAGCAGTACTTC.

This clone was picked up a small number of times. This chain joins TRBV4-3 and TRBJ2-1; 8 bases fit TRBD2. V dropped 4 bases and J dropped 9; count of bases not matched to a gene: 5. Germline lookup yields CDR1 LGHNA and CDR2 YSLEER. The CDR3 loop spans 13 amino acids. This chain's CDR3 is CASSRELAAEQFF. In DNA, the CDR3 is TGCGCCAGCAGCCGGGAACTAGCGGCTGAGCAGTTCTTC.

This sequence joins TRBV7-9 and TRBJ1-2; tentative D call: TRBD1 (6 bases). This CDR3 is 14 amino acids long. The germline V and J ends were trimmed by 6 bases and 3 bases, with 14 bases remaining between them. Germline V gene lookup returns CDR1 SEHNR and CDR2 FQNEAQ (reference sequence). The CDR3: CASSPGQIDYGYTF. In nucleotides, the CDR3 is TGTGCCAGCAGTCCCGGACAGATCGACTATGGCTACACCTTC. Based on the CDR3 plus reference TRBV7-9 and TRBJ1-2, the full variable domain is DTGVSQNPRHKITKRGQNVTFRCDPISEHNRLYWYRQTLGQGPEFLTYFQNEAQLEKSRLLSDRFSAERPKGSFSTLEIQRTEQGDSAMYLCASSPGQIDYGYTFGSGTRLTVV.

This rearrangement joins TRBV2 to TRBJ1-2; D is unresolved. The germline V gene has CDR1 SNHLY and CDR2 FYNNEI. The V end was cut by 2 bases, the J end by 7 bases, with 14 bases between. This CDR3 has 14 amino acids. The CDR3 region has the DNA TGTGCCAGCAGTGAAAATAGGGCTTCGGCTGGCTACACCTTC. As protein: CASSENRASAGYTF.

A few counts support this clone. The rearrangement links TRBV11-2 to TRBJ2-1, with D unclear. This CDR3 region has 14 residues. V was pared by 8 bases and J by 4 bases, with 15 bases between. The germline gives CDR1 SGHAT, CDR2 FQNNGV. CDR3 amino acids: CASARAPGYNEQFF. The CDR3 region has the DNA TGTGCCAGCGCCCGGGCGCCGGGTTACAATGAGCAGTTCTTC.

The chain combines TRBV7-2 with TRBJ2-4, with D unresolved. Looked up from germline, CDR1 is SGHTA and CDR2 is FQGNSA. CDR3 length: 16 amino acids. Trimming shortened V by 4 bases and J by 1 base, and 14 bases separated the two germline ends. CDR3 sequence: CASSSASTYAKNIQYF. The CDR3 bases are TGTGCCAGCAGCTCAGCCTCAACCTACGCCAAAAACATTCAGTACTTC.

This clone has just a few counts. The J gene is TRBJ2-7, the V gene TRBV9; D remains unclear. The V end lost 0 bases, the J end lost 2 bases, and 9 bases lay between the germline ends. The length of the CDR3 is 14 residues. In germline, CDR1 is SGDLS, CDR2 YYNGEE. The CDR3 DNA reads TGTGCCAGCAGCGTAGGTGACGCAGCCTACGAGCAGTACTTC. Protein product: CASSVGDAAYEQYF.

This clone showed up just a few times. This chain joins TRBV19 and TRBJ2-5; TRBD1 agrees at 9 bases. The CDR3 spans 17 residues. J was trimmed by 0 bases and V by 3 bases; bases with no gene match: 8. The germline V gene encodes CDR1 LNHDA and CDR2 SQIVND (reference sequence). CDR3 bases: TGTGCCAGTAGTATCCCCACCGGGACAGGGTACCAAGAGACCCAGTACTTC. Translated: CASSIPTGTGYQETQYF.

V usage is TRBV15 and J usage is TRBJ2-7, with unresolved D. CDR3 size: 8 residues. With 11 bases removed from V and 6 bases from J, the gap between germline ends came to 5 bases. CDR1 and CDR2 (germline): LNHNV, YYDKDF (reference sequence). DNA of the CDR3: TGTGCCGGGGTCGAGCAGTACTTC. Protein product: CAGVEQYF.

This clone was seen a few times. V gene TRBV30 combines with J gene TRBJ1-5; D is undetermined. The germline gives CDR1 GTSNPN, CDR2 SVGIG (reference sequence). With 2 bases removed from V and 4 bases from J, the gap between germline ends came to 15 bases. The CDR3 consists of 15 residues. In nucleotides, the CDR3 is TGTGCCTGGAGTAGCGGTAGACGGCCGAATCAGCCCCAGCATTTT. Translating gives CAWSSGRRPNQPQHF.

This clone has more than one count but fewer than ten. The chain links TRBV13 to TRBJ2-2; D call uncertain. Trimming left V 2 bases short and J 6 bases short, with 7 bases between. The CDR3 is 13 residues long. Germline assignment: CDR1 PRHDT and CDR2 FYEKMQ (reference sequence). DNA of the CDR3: TGTGCCAGCAGCTTACAACAGCCCGGGGAGCTGTTTTTT. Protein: CASSLQQPGELFF. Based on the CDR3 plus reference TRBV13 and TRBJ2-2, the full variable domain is AAGVIQSPRHLIKEKRETATLKCYPIPRHDTVYWYQQGPGQDPQFLISFYEKMQSDKGSIPDRFSAQQFSDYHSELNMSSLELGDSALYFCASSLQQPGELFFGEGSRLTVL.

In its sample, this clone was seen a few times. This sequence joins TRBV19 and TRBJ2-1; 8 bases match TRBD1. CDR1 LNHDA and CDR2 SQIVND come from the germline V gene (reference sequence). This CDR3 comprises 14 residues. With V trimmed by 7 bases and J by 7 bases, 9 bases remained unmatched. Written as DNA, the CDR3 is TGTGCCAGTAAGAGGACAGGGCGTGAGAATGAGCAGTTCTTC. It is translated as CASKRTGRENEQFF. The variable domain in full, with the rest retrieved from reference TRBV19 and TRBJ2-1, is DGGITQSPKYLFRKEGQNVTLSCEQNLNHDAMYWYRQDPGQGLRLIYYSQIVNDFQKGDIAEGYSVSREKKESFPLTVTSAQKNPTAFYLCASKRTGRENEQFFGPGTRLTVL.

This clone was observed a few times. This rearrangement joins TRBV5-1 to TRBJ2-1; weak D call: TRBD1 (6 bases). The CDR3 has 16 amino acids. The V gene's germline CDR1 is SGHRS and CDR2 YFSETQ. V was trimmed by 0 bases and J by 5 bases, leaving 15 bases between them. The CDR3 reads CASSLGTGQRNNEQFF. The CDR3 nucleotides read TGCGCCAGCAGCTTGGGGACGGGACAAAGAAACAATGAGCAGTTCTTC.

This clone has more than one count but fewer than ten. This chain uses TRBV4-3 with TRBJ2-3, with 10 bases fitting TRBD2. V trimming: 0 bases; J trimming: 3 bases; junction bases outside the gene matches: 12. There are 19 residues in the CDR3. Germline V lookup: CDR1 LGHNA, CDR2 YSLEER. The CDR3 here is CASSQDVRRASGGTDTQYF. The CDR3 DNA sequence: TGCGCCAGCAGCCAAGATGTTCGCCGGGCTAGCGGGGGAACAGATACGCAGTATTTT.

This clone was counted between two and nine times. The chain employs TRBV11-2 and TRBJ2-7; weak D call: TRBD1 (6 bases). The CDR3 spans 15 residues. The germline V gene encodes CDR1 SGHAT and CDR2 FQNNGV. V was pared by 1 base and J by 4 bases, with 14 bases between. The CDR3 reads CASSLAPGAVYEQYF. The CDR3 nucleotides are TGTGCCAGCAGCTTAGCCCCAGGGGCGGTGTACGAGCAGTACTTC.

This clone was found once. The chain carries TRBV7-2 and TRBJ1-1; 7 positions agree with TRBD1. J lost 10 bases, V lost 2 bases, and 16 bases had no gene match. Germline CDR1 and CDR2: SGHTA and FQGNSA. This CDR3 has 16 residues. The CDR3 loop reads CASSLKTGWLLNVAFF. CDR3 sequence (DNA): TGTGCCAGCAGCTTAAAGACAGGGTGGCTCCTCAATGTAGCTTTCTTT.